This T cell receptor beta chain was recovered during a study of cytomegalovirus exposure and HLA in healthy donors. Study-wide results and limits: Most subjects' HLA-A and HLA-B alleles were reportedly predicted from TCR beta sequences.

Germline lookup yields CDR1 SGHVS and CDR2 FQNEAQ. V shed 5 bases and J shed 5 bases, with 11 bases lying between them. This CDR3 has 13 residues. A remark on this clone: Its target is unknown.

13 Jbeta primers and 60 Vbeta primers were used for the PCR. Sequencing was performed with immunoSEQ multiplex PCR; in TCRdb, only in-frame clones are kept and a portion is missing. Of 120,000 to 150,000 clones in the sample, 65% to 80% were seen once. The chain links TRBV7-8 to TRBJ2-3; the D gene is possibly TRBD2 (6 bases). Sequenced input: PBMCs. The sequence was obtained from a woman aged 45-59 years in good health and CMV-seropositive. The CDR3 is CASSPRERDTQYF. Written as DNA, the CDR3 is TGTGCCAGCAGCCCCCGGGAGAGAGATACGCAGTATTTT.